This T cell receptor beta chain was sequenced during a study of identical twins. TCRdb fed the 5' RACE reads into MiXCR, producing one record per CDR3 protein. The repertoire includes roughly 690,000 distinct CDR3 sequences, 20% to 25% of them detected once, and approximately 4.5% sits in the top ten. Between the trimmed V and J ends, which lost 5 bases and 0 bases, there was a span of 19 bases. Per the germline V gene, CDR1 is SEHNR and CDR2 is FQNEAQ (reference sequence). This CDR3 contains 17 residues. The same sample was also used in a study of T cells expressing NK-cell markers. From that study: Evidence did not settle whether expanded NKG2C+ T cell clones targeted HCMV.

The specimen was PBMCs. The receptor was isolated from a woman under 30 in good health. The rearrangement joins TRBV7-9 to TRBJ1-1; weak D call: TRBD1 (5 bases). CDR3 residues: CASSRRQPFKMNTEAFF. The CDR3 DNA reads as TGTGCCAGCAGCCGAAGACAGCCCTTTAAAATGAACACTGAAGCTTTCTTT.